What follows are 18 T cell receptor beta chains derived from one specimen sequenced in a study of identical twins (dated by TCRdb to the mid-2010s). Libraries were made using 5' RACE. For sequencing, an Illumina HiSeq 2000 was employed. TCRdb reprocessed the public reads (quality trimming at Q25 with fastp, clone calling with MiXCR) and kept in-frame beta chains. Each record represents a unique CDR3 protein, reported with the most common genes and DNA among its rows. The sample contains 300,000 or so distinct CDR3 sequences, 8.5% to 9.5% of them found a single time. The ten largest clones add up to 6% to 8.5% of the sample. These data were also reused for a study on yellow fever vaccine responses in identical twins.

The specimen sequenced was CD8+ T cells sorted from blood. All receptors derive from a young woman in good health.

This clonotype was counted ten times or more. The chain carries TRBV7-9 and TRBJ2-7; 8 nucleotides align to TRBD1. The germline V gene has CDR1 SEHNR and CDR2 FQNEAQ (reference sequence). This CDR3 is 11 amino acids long. The V and J ends lost 6 bases and 6 bases, in that order; junction bases with no gene match: 1. CDR3 bases: TGTGCCAGCAGTACAGGGGGCGAGCAGTACTTC. It translates to CASSTGGEQYF.

This clonotype was counted ten times or more. The chain combines TRBV4-3 with TRBJ2-3; 9 bases are shared with TRBD1. The CDR3 covers 16 residues. Looked up from germline, CDR1 is LGHNA and CDR2 is YSLEER. V gave up 2 bases and J gave up 3 bases; unmatched junction bases: 6. CDR3 sequence: CASSQRTGGETDTQYF. In DNA, the CDR3 is TGCGCCAGCAGCCAAAGAACAGGGGGCGAGACAGATACGCAGTATTTT.

This clonotype was observed at least ten times. The V gene is TRBV28, the J gene TRBJ2-7; TRBD2 is a possible D gene (5 bases). The CDR3 totals 13 residues. CDR1 MDHEN and CDR2 SYDVKM come from the germline V gene. V was trimmed by 7 bases and J by 1 base, leaving 11 bases between them. CDR3 in DNA: TGTGCCAGCACGGAACGGGATTCCTACGAGCAGTACTTC. It translates to CASTERDSYEQYF.

This clonotype was counted between two and nine times. This chain joins TRBV10-3 and TRBJ2-7, with a weak D call TRBD1 (5 bases). The V end lost 0 bases, the J end lost 10 bases, and 10 bases lay between the germline ends. Germline V CDR1 and CDR2: ENHRY, SYGVKD. The CDR3 runs to 12 residues. The DNA of the CDR3 is TGTGCCATCAGTGAGTCAGGGGAAAAACAGTACTTC. Protein sequence: CAISESGEKQYF.

Ten or more counts support this clonotype. The chain carries TRBV11-2 and TRBJ2-2, with 8 bases aligning to TRBD2. V shed 7 bases and J 3 bases; nucleotides not matched to a gene: 10. Germline V lookup: CDR1 SGHAT, CDR2 FQNNGV. The CDR3 is made up of 16 amino acids. DNA of the CDR3: TGTGCCAGCACCTCGGAACTAGCGGTCTACACCGGGGAGCTGTTTTTT. Protein sequence: CASTSELAVYTGELFF. Full variable domain (remainder filled in from reference TRBV11-2 and TRBJ2-2): EAGVAQSPRYKIIEKRQSVAFWCNPISGHATLYWYQQILGQGPKLLIQFQNNGVVDDSQLPKDRFSAERLKGVDSTLKIQPAKLEDSAVYLCASTSELAVYTGELFFGEGSRLTVL.

The rearrangement links TRBV7-9 to TRBJ2-7, with a weak D call TRBD2 (5 bases). The CDR3 extends over 15 amino acids. Germline V gives CDR1 SEHNR, CDR2 FQNEAQ (reference sequence). Trimming stripped 5 bases from V and 0 bases from J, with 14 bases between. As DNA, the CDR3 is TGTGCCAGCAGCACCCCAGCGGACCCCTCCTACGAGCAGTACTTC. Protein product: CASSTPADPSYEQYF.

The chain couples TRBV14 to TRBJ2-7; D gene ambiguous. CDR3 length equals 14 residues. Trimming cost V 0 bases and J 3 bases, with 9 bases left between them. CDR1 is SGHDN and CDR2 is FVKESK in the germline V gene. In DNA form, the CDR3 reads TGTGCCAGCAGCCAAGATTCGGCAGACTACGAGCAGTACTTC. Protein product: CASSQDSADYEQYF.

The CDR3 DNA reads TGTGCCAGCAGACCCTACCCTAGAAATGAGACCCAGTACTTC. Protein: CASRPYPRNETQYF. The chain carries TRBV28 and TRBJ2-5; no firm D call. CDR1 and CDR2 from the germline V gene are MDHEN and SYDVKM. This CDR3 contains 14 residues. Trimming pared 6 bases from V and 5 bases from J, leaving 16 bases between.

This clonotype was detected only a few times. This chain joins TRBV7-6 and TRBJ1-2, with 8 bases matching TRBD1. CDR1 SGHVS and CDR2 FNYEAQ come from the germline V gene. The CDR3 totals 13 residues. J lost 6 bases, V lost 3 bases, and 3 bases had no gene match. The DNA for the CDR3 is TGTGCCAGCAGCTTGACAGGGGCTGATGGCTACACCTTC. Residues: CASSLTGADGYTF. Looking up the rest from reference TRBV7-6 and TRBJ1-2 gives the full variable domain: GAGVSQSPRYKVTKRGQDVALRCDPISGHVSLYWYRQALGQGPEFLTYFNYEAQQDKSGLPNDRFSAERPEGSISTLTIQRTEQRDSAMYRCASSLTGADGYTFGSGTRLTVV.

This chain connects TRBV20-1 to TRBJ2-1; 9 nucleotides line up with TRBD1. Trimming at V came to 4 bases and at J to 3 bases, leaving 7 bases not matched to a gene. Germline assignment: CDR1 DFQATT and CDR2 SNEGSKA (reference sequence). This CDR3 has 15 amino acids. CDR3 protein: CSAKTGQGFYNEQFF. CDR3 sequence (DNA): TGCAGTGCTAAAACTGGACAGGGGTTCTACAATGAGCAGTTCTTC.

This chain joins TRBV6-1 and TRBJ2-7, with D perhaps matching TRBD2 (5 bases). CDR3 length: 16 residues. V was cut by 4 bases and J by 0 bases, with 16 bases left in between. The germline V gene encodes CDR1 MNHNS and CDR2 SASEGT. CDR3 amino acids: CASSAGTVPSSYEQYF. The CDR3 nucleotides read TGTGCCAGCAGTGCGGGAACAGTCCCCAGCTCCTACGAGCAGTACTTC.

The V and J genes are TRBV29-1 and TRBJ2-7, with 8 bases fitting TRBD1. Germline-derived CDR1 and CDR2 are SQVTM and ANQGSEA. CDR3 length: 15 residues. V lost 7 bases and J lost 4; bases outside the gene matches: 15. For the CDR3, the DNA is TGCAGCGGTGGCTCTCCCGGACAGGGACAATACGAGCAGTACTTC. Its protein is CSGGSPGQGQYEQYF.

This clonotype was recorded many times. The V gene is TRBV7-9, the J gene TRBJ2-1; D is ambiguous. The V gene lost 6 bases and the J gene lost 0 bases, with 15 bases spanning the gap. The CDR3 has 16 amino acids. Germline V gene sequence: CDR1 SEHNR, CDR2 FQNEAQ (reference sequence). The CDR3 DNA reads TGTGCCAGCAGGCCTCGAGGAGTCAGCTCCTACAATGAGCAGTTCTTC. Its protein product is CASRPRGVSSYNEQFF.

This clonotype was counted ten times or more. The rearrangement uses TRBV5-8 and TRBJ2-5, with 8 bases identical to TRBD1. The CDR3 length is 14 residues. CDR1 is SGHTS, CDR2 YDEGEE, per germline. The V segment lost 3 bases and the J segment 4 bases; nucleotides outside the gene matches: 5. Here the CDR3 DNA reads TGTGCCAGCAGCTCTGGACAGGGTGGAGAGACCCAGTACTTC. It encodes CASSSGQGGETQYF.

Concerning this clonotype: It may be a read error: a sequence one base away is much more abundant. The gene calls are TRBV9 and TRBJ2-1, with a possible D match to TRBD2 (7 bases). The CDR3 has 20 amino acids. Germline assignment: CDR1 SGDLS and CDR2 YYNGEE. This chain's CDR3 is CTSSGDGGPESRGAYNEQFF. The CDR3 DNA is TGTACCAGCAGCGGAGACGGGGGGCCCGAATCCCGGGGGGCCTACAATGAGCAGTTCTTC.

This clonotype was seen a handful of times. The J gene is TRBJ2-5, the V gene TRBV4-3; D call uncertain. V gave up 0 bases and J gave up 5 bases, with 10 bases separating them. Germline V lookup: CDR1 LGHNA, CDR2 YSLEER. This CDR3 is built from 14 residues. The CDR3 here is CASSQDIEWETQYF. The CDR3 coding sequence is TGCGCCAGCAGCCAAGATATAGAATGGGAGACCCAGTACTTC.

This clonotype was seen many times. The V call is TRBV7-9, the J call TRBJ2-7, with D tentatively TRBD1 (6 bases). The ends were cut back, 4 bases at V and 7 bases at J, with 14 bases in the middle. This CDR3 comprises 13 residues. Germline CDR1 is SEHNR and CDR2 is FQNEAQ (reference sequence). DNA for the CDR3: TGTGCCAGCAGCTCAAAATACAGGGATGAGCAGTACTTC. It translates to CASSSKYRDEQYF. Filled out from reference TRBV7-9 and TRBJ2-7, the complete variable domain reads DTGVSQNPRHKITKRGQNVTFRCDPISEHNRLYWYRQTLGQGPEFLTYFQNEAQLEKSRLLSDRFSAERPKGSFSTLEIQRTEQGDSAMYLCASSSKYRDEQYFGPGTRLTVT.

The table lists this clonotype with many counts. The chain uses TRBV29-1 and TRBJ2-3, with 8 bases matching TRBD1. The CDR3 loop spans 14 amino acids. V lost 8 bases, J lost 5 bases, and 12 bases stayed unmatched. Germline-derived CDR1 and CDR2 are SQVTM and ANQGSEA. This CDR3 reads CSSVTGDRGDTQYF. CDR3 DNA sequence: TGCAGCTCCGTTACCGGAGACAGGGGAGATACGCAGTATTTT.